The present T cell receptor beta chain was sequenced within a study of blood T cell repertoires in COVID-19. The overall study: In each case, the material was cDNA or gDNA derived from T cells, B-cell-depleted T cells, or PBMCs.

Sequenced by immunoSEQ multiplex PCR; TCRdb stores in-frame clones only, minus some. The sample has tens of thousands of clones; roughly 84% are singletons. V lost 4 bases, J lost 0 bases, and 13 bases lay in between. CDR1 is SGHTA, CDR2 FQGTGA, per germline. This CDR3 comprises 16 residues. This sequence originates from a woman of 80 years or more with acute or convalescent COVID-19. Sequencing was done on a sample of peripheral blood. The chain employs TRBV7-3 and TRBJ2-1; D possibly corresponds to TRBD2 (5 bases). CDR3 sequence: CASSSQRGSSYNEQFF. Written as DNA, the CDR3 is TGTGCCAGCAGCTCCCAACGGGGAAGCTCCTACAATGAGCAGTTCTTC. Full variable domain (outside the CDR3, taken from reference TRBV7-3 and TRBJ2-1): GAGVSQTPSNKVTEKGKYVELRCDPISGHTALYWYRQSLGQGPEFLIYFQGTGAADDSGLPNDRFFAVRPEGSVSTLKIQRTERGDSAVYLCASSSQRGSSYNEQFFGPGTRLTVL.